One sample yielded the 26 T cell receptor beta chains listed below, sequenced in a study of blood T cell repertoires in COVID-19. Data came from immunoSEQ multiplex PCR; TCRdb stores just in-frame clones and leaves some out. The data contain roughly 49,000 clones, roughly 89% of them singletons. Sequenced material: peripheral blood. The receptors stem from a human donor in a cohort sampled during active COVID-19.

CDR3 sequence reads: CASSIRLAVGDTQYF. The CDR3 DNA follows: TGTGCCAGCAGCATCCGACTAGCGGTGGGGGATACGCAGTATTTT. This chain uses TRBV5-4 with TRBJ2-3; 9 nucleotides match TRBD2. The CDR3 runs 15 residues. Germline V CDR1 and CDR2: SGHNT, YYREEE (reference sequence). V gave up 4 bases and J gave up 6 bases; unmatched junction bases: 9.

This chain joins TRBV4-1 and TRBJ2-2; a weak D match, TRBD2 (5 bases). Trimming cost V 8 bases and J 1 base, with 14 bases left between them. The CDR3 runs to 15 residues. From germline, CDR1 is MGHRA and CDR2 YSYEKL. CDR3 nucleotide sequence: TGCGCCAGCGGGCTCCCCGGACTGAACACCGGGGAGCTGTTTTTT. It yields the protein CASGLPGLNTGELFF.

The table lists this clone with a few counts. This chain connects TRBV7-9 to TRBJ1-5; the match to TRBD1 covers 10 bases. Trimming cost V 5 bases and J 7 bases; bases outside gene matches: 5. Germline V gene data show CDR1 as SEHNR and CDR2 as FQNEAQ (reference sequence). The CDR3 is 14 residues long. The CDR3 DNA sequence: TGTGCCAGCAGCGCCGGACAGGGGGAACAGCCCCAGCATTTT. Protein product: CASSAGQGEQPQHF.

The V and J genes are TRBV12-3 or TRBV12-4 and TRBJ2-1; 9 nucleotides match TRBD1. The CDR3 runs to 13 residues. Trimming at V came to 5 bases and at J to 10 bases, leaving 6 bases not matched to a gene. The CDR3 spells CASSTRTGEEQFF. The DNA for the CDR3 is TGTGCCAGCAGTACACGGACAGGGGAAGAGCAGTTCTTC.

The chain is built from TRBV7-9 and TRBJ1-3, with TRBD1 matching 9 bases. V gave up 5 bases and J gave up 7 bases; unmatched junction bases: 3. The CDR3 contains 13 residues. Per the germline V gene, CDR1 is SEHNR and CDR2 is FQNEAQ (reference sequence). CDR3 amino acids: CASSLGQGNTIYF. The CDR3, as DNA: TGTGCCAGCAGCCTAGGACAGGGGAACACCATATATTTT.

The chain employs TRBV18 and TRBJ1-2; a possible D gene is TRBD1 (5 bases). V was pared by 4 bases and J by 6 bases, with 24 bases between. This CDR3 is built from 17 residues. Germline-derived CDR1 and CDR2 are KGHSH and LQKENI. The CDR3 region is CASSQITPQGLVDGYTF. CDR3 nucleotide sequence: TGTGCCAGCTCACAAATTACCCCTCAGGGCCTAGTAGATGGCTACACCTTC.

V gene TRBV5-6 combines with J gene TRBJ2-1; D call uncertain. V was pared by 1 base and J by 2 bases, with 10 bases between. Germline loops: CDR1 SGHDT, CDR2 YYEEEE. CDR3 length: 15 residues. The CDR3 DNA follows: TGTGCCAGCAGCTTGCCCACAAACACCTACAATGAGCAGTTCTTC. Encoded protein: CASSLPTNTYNEQFF.

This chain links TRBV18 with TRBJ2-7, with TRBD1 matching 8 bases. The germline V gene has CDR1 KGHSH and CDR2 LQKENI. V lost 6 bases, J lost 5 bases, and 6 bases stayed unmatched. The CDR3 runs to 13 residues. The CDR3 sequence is CASSPDRADEQYV. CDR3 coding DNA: TGTGCCAGCTCTCCGGACAGGGCTGACGAGCAGTACGTC.

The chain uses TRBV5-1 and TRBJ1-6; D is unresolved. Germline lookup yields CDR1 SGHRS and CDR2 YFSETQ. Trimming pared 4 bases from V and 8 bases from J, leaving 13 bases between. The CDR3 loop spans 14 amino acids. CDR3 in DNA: TGCGCCAGCAGCGCACGTAGGGAGGATTCACCCCTCCACTTT. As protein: CASSARREDSPLHF.

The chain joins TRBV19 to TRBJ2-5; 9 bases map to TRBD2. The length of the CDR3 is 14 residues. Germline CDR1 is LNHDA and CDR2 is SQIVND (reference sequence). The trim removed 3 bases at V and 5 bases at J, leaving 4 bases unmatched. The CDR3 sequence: CASSIAGGRETQYF. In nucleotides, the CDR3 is TGTGCCAGTAGTATTGCGGGGGGGAGGGAGACCCAGTACTTC.

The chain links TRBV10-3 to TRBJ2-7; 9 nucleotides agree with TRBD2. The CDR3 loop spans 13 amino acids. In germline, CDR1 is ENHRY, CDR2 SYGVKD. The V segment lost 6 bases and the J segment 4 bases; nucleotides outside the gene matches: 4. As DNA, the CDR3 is TGTGCCATCAGGCGGGAGGGGCGGTACGAGCAGTACGTC. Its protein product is CAIRREGRYEQYV.

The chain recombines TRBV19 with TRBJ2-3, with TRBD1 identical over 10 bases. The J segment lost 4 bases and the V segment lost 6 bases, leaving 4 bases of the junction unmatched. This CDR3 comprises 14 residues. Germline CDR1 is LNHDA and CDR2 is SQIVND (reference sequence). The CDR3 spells CASSAGTGADTQYF. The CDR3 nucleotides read TGTGCCAGTAGCGCCGGGACAGGGGCAGATACGCAGTATTTT.

Written as DNA, the CDR3 is TGTGCCAGCAGCCCGAGGGTGAACACCGGGGAGCTGTTTTTT. Translating gives CASSPRVNTGELFF. The chain links TRBV9 to TRBJ2-2; a weak D match, TRBD2 (5 bases). From germline, CDR1 is SGDLS and CDR2 YYNGEE. With 4 bases removed from V and 1 base from J, the gap between germline ends came to 8 bases. The CDR3 extends over 14 amino acids.

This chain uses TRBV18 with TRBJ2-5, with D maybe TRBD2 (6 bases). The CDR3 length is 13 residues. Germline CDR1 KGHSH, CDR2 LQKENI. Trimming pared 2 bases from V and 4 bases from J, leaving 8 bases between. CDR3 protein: CASSPVGGETQYF. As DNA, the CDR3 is TGTGCCAGCTCACCAGTGGGAGGAGAGACCCAGTACTTC.

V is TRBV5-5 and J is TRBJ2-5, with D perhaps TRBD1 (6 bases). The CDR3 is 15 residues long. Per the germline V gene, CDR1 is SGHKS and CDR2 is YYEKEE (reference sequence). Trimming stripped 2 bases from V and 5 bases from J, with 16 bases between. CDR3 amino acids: CASSFRGRQRETQYF. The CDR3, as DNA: TGTGCCAGCAGCTTTAGGGGGAGACAGAGGGAGACCCAGTACTTC.

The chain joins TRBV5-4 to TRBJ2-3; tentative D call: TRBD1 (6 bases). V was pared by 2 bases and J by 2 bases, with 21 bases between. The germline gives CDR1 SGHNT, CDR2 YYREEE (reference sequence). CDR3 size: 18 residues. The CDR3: CASSFDILGDTNTDTQYF. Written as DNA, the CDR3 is TGTGCCAGCAGCTTCGATATTCTGGGGGACACAAACACAGATACGCAGTATTTT. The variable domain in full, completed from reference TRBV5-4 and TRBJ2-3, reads ETGVTQSPTHLIKTRGQQVTLRCSSQSGHNTVSWYQQALGQGPQFIFQYYREEENGRGNFPPRFSGLQFPNYSSELNVNALELDDSALYLCASSFDILGDTNTDTQYFGPGTRLTVL.

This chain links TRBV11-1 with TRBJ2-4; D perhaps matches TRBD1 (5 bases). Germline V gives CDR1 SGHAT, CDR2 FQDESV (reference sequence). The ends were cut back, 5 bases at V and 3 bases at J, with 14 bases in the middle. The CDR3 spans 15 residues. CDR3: CASSPMAGIKNIQYF. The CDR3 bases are TGTGCCAGCAGCCCTATGGCAGGGATCAAAAACATTCAGTACTTC.

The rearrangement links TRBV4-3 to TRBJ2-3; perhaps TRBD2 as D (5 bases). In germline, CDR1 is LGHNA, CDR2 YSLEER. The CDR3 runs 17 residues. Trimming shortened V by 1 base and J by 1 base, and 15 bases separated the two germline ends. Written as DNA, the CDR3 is TGCGCCAGCAGCCAAGGTTCCGGGTGGGGAGGCACAGATACGCAGTATTTT. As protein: CASSQGSGWGGTDTQYF.

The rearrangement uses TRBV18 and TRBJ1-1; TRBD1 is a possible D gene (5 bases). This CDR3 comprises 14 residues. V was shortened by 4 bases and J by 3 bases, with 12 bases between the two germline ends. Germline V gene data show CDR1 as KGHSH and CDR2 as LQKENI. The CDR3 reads CASSQAEQDTEAFF. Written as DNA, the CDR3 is TGTGCCAGCTCACAGGCGGAACAGGACACTGAAGCTTTCTTT.

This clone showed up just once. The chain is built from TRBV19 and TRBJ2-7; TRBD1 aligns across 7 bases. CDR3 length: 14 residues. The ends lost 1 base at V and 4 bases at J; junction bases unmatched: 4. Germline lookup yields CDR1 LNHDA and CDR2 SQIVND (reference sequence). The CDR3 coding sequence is TGTGCCAGTAGTATAGCTTCGGGACAGTACGAGCAGTACTTC. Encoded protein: CASSIASGQYEQYF.

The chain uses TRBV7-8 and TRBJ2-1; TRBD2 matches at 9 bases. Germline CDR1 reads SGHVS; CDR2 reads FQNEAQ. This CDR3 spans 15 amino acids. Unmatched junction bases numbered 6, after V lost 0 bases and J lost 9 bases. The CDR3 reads CASSLALVTSGEQFF. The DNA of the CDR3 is TGTGCCAGCAGCTTAGCGCTCGTGACTAGCGGTGAGCAGTTCTTC.

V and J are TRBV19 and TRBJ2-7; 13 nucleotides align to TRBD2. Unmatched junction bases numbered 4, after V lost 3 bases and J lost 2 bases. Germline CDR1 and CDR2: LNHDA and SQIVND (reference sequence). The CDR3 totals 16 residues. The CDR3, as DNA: TGTGCCAGTAGTATGGGGACTAGCGGGACAACCTACGAGCAGTACTTC. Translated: CASSMGTSGTTYEQYF.

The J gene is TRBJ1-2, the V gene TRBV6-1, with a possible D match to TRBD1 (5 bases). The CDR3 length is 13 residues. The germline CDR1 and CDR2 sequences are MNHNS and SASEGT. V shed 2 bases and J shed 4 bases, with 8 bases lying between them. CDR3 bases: TGTGCCAGCAGTGAACAGGGATCCTATGGCTACACCTTC. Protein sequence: CASSEQGSYGYTF.

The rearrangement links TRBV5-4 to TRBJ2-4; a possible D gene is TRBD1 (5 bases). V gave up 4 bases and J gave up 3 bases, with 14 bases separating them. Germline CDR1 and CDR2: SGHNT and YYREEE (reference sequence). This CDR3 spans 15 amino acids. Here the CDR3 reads CASSTQTGIKNIQYF. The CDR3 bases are TGTGCCAGCAGCACACAAACAGGCATCAAAAACATTCAGTACTTC.

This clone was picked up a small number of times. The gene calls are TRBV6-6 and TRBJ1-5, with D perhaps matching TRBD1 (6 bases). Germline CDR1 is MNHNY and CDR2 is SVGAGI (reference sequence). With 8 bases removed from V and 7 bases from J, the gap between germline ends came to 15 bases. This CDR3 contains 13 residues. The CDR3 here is CASYGEGGQPQHF. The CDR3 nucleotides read TGTGCCAGCTACGGGGAGGGGGGACAGCCCCAGCATTTT.

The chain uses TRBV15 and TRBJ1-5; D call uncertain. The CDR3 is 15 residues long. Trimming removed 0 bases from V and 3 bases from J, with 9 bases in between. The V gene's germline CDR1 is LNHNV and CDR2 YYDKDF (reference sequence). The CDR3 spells CATSRDRSVNQPQHF. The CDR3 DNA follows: TGTGCCACCAGCAGAGATCGGAGTGTCAATCAGCCCCAGCATTTT. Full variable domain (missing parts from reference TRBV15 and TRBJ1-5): DAMVIQNPRYQVTQFGKPVTLSCSQTLNHNVMYWYQQKSSQAPKLLFHYYDKDFNNEADTPDNFQSRRPNTSFCFLDIRSPGLGDTAMYLCATSRDRSVNQPQHFGDGTRLSIL.